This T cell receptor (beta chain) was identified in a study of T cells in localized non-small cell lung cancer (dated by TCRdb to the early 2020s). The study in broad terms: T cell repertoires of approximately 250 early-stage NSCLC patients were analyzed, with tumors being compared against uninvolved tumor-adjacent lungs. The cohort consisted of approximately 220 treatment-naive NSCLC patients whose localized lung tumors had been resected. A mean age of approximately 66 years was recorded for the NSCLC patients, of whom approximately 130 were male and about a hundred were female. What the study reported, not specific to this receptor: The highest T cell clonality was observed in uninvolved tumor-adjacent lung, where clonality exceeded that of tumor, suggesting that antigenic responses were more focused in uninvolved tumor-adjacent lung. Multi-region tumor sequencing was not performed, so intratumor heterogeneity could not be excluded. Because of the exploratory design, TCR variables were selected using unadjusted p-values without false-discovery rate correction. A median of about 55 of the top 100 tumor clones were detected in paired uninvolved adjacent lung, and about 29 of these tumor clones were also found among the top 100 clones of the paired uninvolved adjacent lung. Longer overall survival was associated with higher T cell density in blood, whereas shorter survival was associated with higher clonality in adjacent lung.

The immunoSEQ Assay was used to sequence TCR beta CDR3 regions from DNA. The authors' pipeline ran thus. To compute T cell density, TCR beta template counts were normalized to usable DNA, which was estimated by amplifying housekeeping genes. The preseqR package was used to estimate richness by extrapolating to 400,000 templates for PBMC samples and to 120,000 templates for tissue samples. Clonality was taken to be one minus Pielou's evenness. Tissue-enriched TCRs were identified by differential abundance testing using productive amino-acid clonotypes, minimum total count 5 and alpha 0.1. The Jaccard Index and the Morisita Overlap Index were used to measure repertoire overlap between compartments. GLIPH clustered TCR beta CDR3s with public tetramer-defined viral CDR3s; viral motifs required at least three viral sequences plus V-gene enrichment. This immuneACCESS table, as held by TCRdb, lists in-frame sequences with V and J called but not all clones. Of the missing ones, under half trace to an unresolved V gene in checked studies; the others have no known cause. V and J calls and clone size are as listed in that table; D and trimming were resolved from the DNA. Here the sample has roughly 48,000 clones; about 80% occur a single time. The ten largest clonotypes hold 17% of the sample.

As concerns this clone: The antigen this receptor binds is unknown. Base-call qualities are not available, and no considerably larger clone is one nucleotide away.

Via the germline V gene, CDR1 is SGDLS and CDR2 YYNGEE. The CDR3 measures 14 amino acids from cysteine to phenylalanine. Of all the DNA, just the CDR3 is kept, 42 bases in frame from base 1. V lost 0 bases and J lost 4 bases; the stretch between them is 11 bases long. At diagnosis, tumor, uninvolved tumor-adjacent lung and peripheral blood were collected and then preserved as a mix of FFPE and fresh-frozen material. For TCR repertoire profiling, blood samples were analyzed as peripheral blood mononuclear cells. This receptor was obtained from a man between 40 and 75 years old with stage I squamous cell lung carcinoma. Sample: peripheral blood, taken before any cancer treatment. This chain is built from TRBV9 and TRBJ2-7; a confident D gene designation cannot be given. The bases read TGTGCCAGCAGCGTAGGAGGAAGTCCATACGAGCAGTACTTC. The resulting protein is CASSVGGSPYEQYF.